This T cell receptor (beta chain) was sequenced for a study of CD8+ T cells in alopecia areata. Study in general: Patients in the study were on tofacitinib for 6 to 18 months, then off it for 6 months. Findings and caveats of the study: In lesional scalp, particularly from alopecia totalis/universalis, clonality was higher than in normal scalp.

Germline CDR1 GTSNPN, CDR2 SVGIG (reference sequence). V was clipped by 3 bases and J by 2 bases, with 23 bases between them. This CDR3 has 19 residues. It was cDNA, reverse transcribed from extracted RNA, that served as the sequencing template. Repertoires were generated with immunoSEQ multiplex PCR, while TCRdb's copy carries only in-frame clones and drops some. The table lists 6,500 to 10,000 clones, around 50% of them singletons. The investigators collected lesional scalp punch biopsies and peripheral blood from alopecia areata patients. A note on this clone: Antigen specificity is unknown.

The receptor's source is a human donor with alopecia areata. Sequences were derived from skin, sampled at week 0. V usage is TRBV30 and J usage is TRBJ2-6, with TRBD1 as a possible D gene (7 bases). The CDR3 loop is CAWRTGRIQGTPGANVLTF. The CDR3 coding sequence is TGTGCCTGGAGGACCGGGCGGATACAGGGGACTCCTGGGGCCAACGTCCTGACTTTC.